This T cell receptor beta chain was captured by sequencing in a study of blood T cell repertoires in COVID-19 (dated by TCRdb to about 2020). About the full investigation: Samples from collaborators originated in the United States, Italy and Spain and spanned both the acute and convalescent phases of COVID-19. The prospective study material was composed of cDNA or gDNA derived from T cells, B-cell-depleted T cells, or PBMCs. The dataset comprised deeply sampled blood TCRbeta repertoires from subjects exposed to, actively infected with, or recovered from COVID-19. The repertoires were released in a freely available public database intended as a resource for research on the immune response to SARS-CoV-2. Samples were obtained from the ongoing ImmuneRACE study (first 160 participants) and from 1,200 or so subjects provided by 6 global collaborators. The sample metadata nearly always contained a de-identified subject ID, COVID-19 status, age in years and sex. Where HLA class I and class II types were available, the types were taken from metadata supplied by the sample provider, not from assay-based typing. The paper as a whole reports these results and caveats: How much clinical and demographic metadata was included differed by source and by participant, and the metadata was provided uncurated.

Whole blood was collected in K2EDTA tubes by collaborating institutions according to the institutions' own protocols. For TCRbeta analysis, collaborator samples were shipped as frozen whole blood, as isolated PBMCs, or as DNA extracted from either sample type. Via the germline V gene, CDR1 is SGHDN and CDR2 FVKESK. The CDR3, cysteine through phenylalanine, is 16 amino acids long. Solely the CDR3 DNA is kept, with 48 bases framed from the first base. Trimmed from V: 6 bases; trimmed from J: 0 bases; junction bases lacking a gene match: 8. The immunoSEQ Assay, a bias-controlled multiplex PCR, was used to amplify TCRbeta CDR3 regions from genomic DNA. In the original analysis: The number of nucleated cells in each sample was estimated by amplification of reference gene primers within the assay. Sequence reads were collapsed and filtered to measure the absolute abundance of every unique TCRbeta CDR3 rearrangement. For each sample, productive Simpson clonality was calculated as the square root of Simpson's diversity index across productive rearrangements. The immuneACCESS repertoire file appears here via TCRdb, limited to in-frame rearrangements. These files lack a portion of the clones; in checked studies, under half of the deficit traces to unresolved V genes, and the cause of the others is not known. The DNA was the basis for D and trimming; V, J and clone size are from that table. This sample has 95,000 to 130,000 clones in its table, and approximately 87% of those were observed once. The ten largest clones add up to approximately 2.1% of the sample.

About this clone itself: Its recognized antigen is unknown. Base qualities are not recorded, but no much larger clone differs from it by a single base.

This clonotype was sampled from a young man with acute or convalescent COVID-19. Sequenced input: peripheral blood. The chain employs TRBV14 and TRBJ1-1; 9 junctional bases match TRBD1. The bases read TGTGCCAGCAGTCCTGACAGGGGGACCATGAACACTGAAGCTTTCTTT. It translates as CASSPDRGTMNTEAFF.